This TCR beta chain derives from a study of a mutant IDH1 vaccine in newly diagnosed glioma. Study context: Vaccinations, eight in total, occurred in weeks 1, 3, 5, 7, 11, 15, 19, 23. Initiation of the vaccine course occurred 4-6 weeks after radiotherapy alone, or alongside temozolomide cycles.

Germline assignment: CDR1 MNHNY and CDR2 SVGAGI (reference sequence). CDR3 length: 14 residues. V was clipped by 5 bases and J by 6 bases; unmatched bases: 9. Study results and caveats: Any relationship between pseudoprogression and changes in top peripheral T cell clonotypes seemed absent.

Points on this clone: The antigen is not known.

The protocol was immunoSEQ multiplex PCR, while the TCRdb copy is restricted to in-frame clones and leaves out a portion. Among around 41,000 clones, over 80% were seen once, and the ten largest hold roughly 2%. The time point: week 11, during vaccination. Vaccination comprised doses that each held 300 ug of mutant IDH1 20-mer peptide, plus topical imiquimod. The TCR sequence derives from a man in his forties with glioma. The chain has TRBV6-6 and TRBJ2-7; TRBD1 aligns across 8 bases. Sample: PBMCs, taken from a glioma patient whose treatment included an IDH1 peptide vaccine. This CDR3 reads CASSPTGTGGEQYF. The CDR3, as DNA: TGTGCCAGCAGTCCAACCGGGACAGGCGGCGAGCAGTACTTC.